A single sample is the source of the 27 T cell receptor beta chains below, sequenced in a study of shared clonotypes between healthy human individuals. TCRdb's copy holds only in-frame clones and misses some; the assay was immunoSEQ multiplex PCR. The sample lists hundreds of thousands of clones; around 77% were seen once. The sample was PBMCs. The receptors shown here come from a woman aged 40 to 50 in good health. Some clones in this sample may be carry-over from other donors' samples.

This clone was observed a few times. The rearrangement joins TRBV7-3 to TRBJ2-7; 12 bases fit TRBD1. J lost 6 bases, V lost 5 bases, and 5 bases had no gene match. CDR3 length: 14 amino acids. CDR1 and CDR2 from the germline V gene are SGHTA and FQGTGA. The CDR3 DNA follows: TGTGCCAGCAGCCAGGGACAGGGGGCAGGCGAGCAGTACTTC. It yields the protein CASSQGQGAGEQYF.

This rearrangement joins TRBV4-1 to TRBJ2-1, with 15 bases matching TRBD2. The CDR3 is made up of 19 amino acids. J was trimmed by 7 bases and V by 4 bases; bases with no gene match: 14. The germline CDR1 and CDR2 sequences are MGHRA and YSYEKL. The CDR3 DNA is TGCGCCAGCAGCCCCCCCCGCGGACTAGCGGGAGGGCCTCGGAATGAGCAGTTCTTC. Translation gives CASSPPRGLAGGPRNEQFF.

The chain combines TRBV10-3 with TRBJ1-2; D gene uncertain. Trimming left V 0 bases short and J 8 bases short, with 7 bases between. This CDR3 has 12 residues. CDR1 ENHRY and CDR2 SYGVKD come from the germline V gene. The CDR3 coding sequence is TGTGCCATCAGTGAGTCCCGCTGGGGCTACACCTTC. Its translation: CAISESRWGYTF.

This chain links TRBV18 with TRBJ2-4; D possibly corresponds to TRBD1 (5 bases). The CDR3 runs 14 residues. Trimming left V 2 bases short and J 7 bases short, with 12 bases between. Germline V gives CDR1 KGHSH, CDR2 LQKENI. In nucleotides, the CDR3 is TGTGCCAGCTCACCAGCGATACAGGTGAACATTCAGTACTTC. Translated, it gives CASSPAIQVNIQYF.

V and J are TRBV20-1 and TRBJ1-5, with D possibly matching TRBD1 (5 bases). CDR1 is DFQATT, CDR2 SNEGSKA, per germline (reference sequence). This CDR3 is built from 11 residues. V lost 7 bases, J lost 11 bases, and 15 bases lay in between. The CDR3 is CSVVSLTAQHF. The CDR3 DNA follows: TGCAGTGTAGTCTCCCTGACAGCCCAGCATTTT.

This chain joins TRBV5-1 and TRBJ1-4; D uncertain. The germline CDR1 and CDR2 sequences are SGHRS and YFSETQ. CDR3 length: 14 amino acids. V lost 2 bases and J 0 bases, leaving 5 bases between the germline ends. Written as DNA, the CDR3 is TGCGCCAGCAGCTTACTTGCAACTAATGAAAAACTGTTTTTT. The encoded protein is CASSLLATNEKLFF.

This chain uses TRBV7-3 with TRBJ2-1, with TRBD2 identical over 8 bases. The CDR3 sequence is 15 residues long. V lost 5 bases and J lost 2; bases outside the gene matches: 5. Per the germline V gene, CDR1 is SGHTA and CDR2 is FQGTGA. The CDR3 reads CASSPGTSAYNEQFF. The CDR3 DNA follows: TGTGCCAGCAGCCCCGGGACTAGTGCCTACAATGAGCAGTTCTTC.

This chain links TRBV6-6 with TRBJ2-1, with D uncertain. The CDR3 contains 12 residues. Germline CDR1 is MNHNY and CDR2 is SVGAGI (reference sequence). V lost 0 bases and J 10 bases, leaving 7 bases between the germline ends. The CDR3 DNA follows: TGTGCCAGCAGTTACTCTGGTCTGGAGCAGTTCTTC. Translating gives CASSYSGLEQFF.

CDR3 sequence reads: CASSSPGGELGLFF. The CDR3 DNA reads as TGTGCCAGCAGTTCGCCGGGGGGGGAACTTGGGCTGTTTTTT. The rearrangement links TRBV28 to TRBJ1-4; possibly TRBD1 for D (5 bases). The CDR3 has 14 residues. V lost 4 bases to trimming and J lost 14 bases, with 20 bases between them. Germline V CDR1 and CDR2: MDHEN, SYDVKM.

The chain employs TRBV18 and TRBJ2-7, with a possible D match to TRBD2 (7 bases). V was shortened by 3 bases and J by 3 bases, with 12 bases between the two germline ends. The germline CDR1 and CDR2 sequences are KGHSH and LQKENI. This CDR3 region has 14 residues. The CDR3 coding sequence is TGTGCCAGCTCACCGGGAGGGGGAATCTACGAGCAGTACTTC. The encoded protein is CASSPGGGIYEQYF.

The rearrangement joins TRBV7-2 to TRBJ2-3; no definite D call. Per the germline V gene, CDR1 is SGHTA and CDR2 is FQGNSA. With 2 bases removed from V and 3 bases from J, the gap between germline ends came to 9 bases. CDR3 length equals 14 residues. Written as DNA, the CDR3 is TGTGCCAGCAGCTTAAACGGTTTGACAGATACGCAGTATTTT. It encodes CASSLNGLTDTQYF.

J is TRBJ2-1 and V is TRBV7-9, with a weak D call TRBD1 (5 bases). The CDR3 extends over 15 amino acids. Deletions cut 4 bases from V and 8 bases from J, with 18 bases between. Per germline, CDR1 SEHNR and CDR2 FQNEAQ (reference sequence). CDR3 protein: CASSSTLAGYDEQFF. CDR3 in DNA: TGTGCCAGCAGCTCAACCCTGGCAGGGTACGATGAGCAGTTCTTC.

The V and J genes are TRBV10-2 and TRBJ2-7; D call uncertain. This CDR3 is 12 amino acids long. The V end was cut by 8 bases, the J end by 0 bases, with 8 bases between. Per germline, CDR1 WSHSY and CDR2 SAAADI. The chain's CDR3 is CASLGSSYEQYF. In DNA form, the CDR3 reads TGCGCCAGCTTGGGCAGCTCCTACGAGCAGTACTTC.

The chain has TRBV27 and TRBJ2-5; 7 bases agree with TRBD1. From germline, CDR1 is MNHEY and CDR2 SMNVEV (reference sequence). With V trimmed by 6 bases and J by 11 bases, 15 bases remained unmatched. The CDR3 runs to 14 residues. Here the CDR3 DNA reads TGTGCCAGCAGCAAAGGACAGGCCCCTTCCCGTCAGTACTTC. Amino acids: CASSKGQAPSRQYF.

The chain joins TRBV29-1 to TRBJ2-3; TRBD2 matches at 9 bases. CDR3 length equals 14 residues. The junction had 13 bases not matched to a gene; V was cut back by 7 bases and J by 8 bases. Germline V gives CDR1 SQVTM, CDR2 ANQGSEA. The CDR3 loop reads CSGLAGAVVGTQYF. For the CDR3, the DNA is TGCAGCGGGTTAGCGGGAGCCGTGGTTGGTACGCAGTATTTT.

Comment on this clone: An end of the junction does not agree with germline; a read error may underlie this. This chain connects TRBV6-1 to TRBJ2-7; D is unresolved. Germline loops: CDR1 MNHNS, CDR2 SASEGT. The CDR3 is 15 amino acids. The CDR3 region is CASSDRATSSYGQYF. As DNA, the CDR3 is TGTGCCAGTAGTGATAGAGCGACAAGCTCCTACGGGCAGTACTTC.

The chain carries TRBV30 and TRBJ2-7; TRBD2 aligns across 11 bases. In germline, CDR1 is GTSNPN, CDR2 SVGIG (reference sequence). The junction had 2 bases not matched to a gene; V was cut back by 6 bases and J by 1 base. CDR3 length equals 13 residues. The CDR3 DNA is TGTGCCTGTGGGACTAGCGGTTCCTACGAGCAGTACTTC. Amino acid sequence: CACGTSGSYEQYF.

J is TRBJ2-5 and V is TRBV7-2; D is ambiguous. V dropped 4 bases and J dropped 7 bases, with 16 bases sitting between them. This CDR3 contains 14 residues. Germline V gene data show CDR1 as SGHTA and CDR2 as FQGNSA. The CDR3 DNA follows: TGTGCCAGCAGCTCCGGCCTTACCTTGGGGACCCAGTACTTC. It yields the protein CASSSGLTLGTQYF.

This clone appeared once. This specimen includes other DNA sequences encoding the same CDR3. The chain couples TRBV5-1 to TRBJ2-3; unclear D gene. Germline lookup yields CDR1 SGHRS and CDR2 YFSETQ. The ends were cut back, 0 bases at V and 0 bases at J, with 8 bases in the middle. This CDR3 has 15 amino acids. CDR3 sequence reads: CASSLDAPSTDTQYF. The CDR3 DNA is TGCGCCAGCAGCTTGGATGCACCTAGCACAGATACGCAGTATTTT.

This chain connects TRBV2 to TRBJ1-5; D may be TRBD1 (5 bases). The CDR3 runs to 14 residues. V lost 2 bases and J lost 4, with 9 bases in between. Germline V gene sequence: CDR1 SNHLY, CDR2 FYNNEI. This chain's CDR3 is CASSERQRNQPQHF. The CDR3 bases are TGTGCCAGCAGTGAAAGACAGCGGAATCAGCCCCAGCATTTT.

The sample holds one count of this clone. V is TRBV9 and J is TRBJ2-7; TRBD2 matches 10 bases. Per germline, CDR1 SGDLS and CDR2 YYNGEE. V trimming: 0 bases; J trimming: 6 bases; junction bases outside the gene matches: 3. The CDR3 loop spans 14 amino acids. CDR3 amino acids: CASSVGAGGPEQYF. CDR3 DNA sequence: TGTGCCAGCAGCGTAGGAGCGGGAGGGCCCGAGCAGTACTTC. Complete variable domain (other parts from reference TRBV9 and TRBJ2-7): DSGVTQTPKHLITATGQRVTLRCSPRSGDLSVYWYQQSLDQGLQFLIQYYNGEERAKGNILERFSAQQFPDLHSELNLSSLELGDSALYFCASSVGAGGPEQYFGPGTRLTVT.

The CDR3 sequence: CASSYSGRAAFKNTEAFF. The CDR3 coding sequence is TGTGCCAGCAGTTACAGCGGCAGGGCAGCATTCAAGAACACTGAAGCTTTCTTT. This chain links TRBV6-7 with TRBJ1-1; D possibly corresponds to TRBD1 (5 bases). TRBV6-7 is an ORF for which the function is uncertain. The CDR3 is made up of 18 amino acids. V gave up 2 bases and J gave up 1 base, with 20 bases separating them.

V usage is TRBV25-1 and J usage is TRBJ2-1; possibly TRBD2 for D (6 bases). The germline V gene has CDR1 MGHDK and CDR2 SYGVNS. V was shortened by 9 bases and J by 7 bases, with 19 bases between the two germline ends. The CDR3 runs to 14 residues. CDR3 loop: CASEMGGWGNEQFF. The CDR3 DNA is TGTGCCAGTGAAATGGGGGGATGGGGAAATGAGCAGTTCTTC.

J is TRBJ2-7 and V is TRBV6-5, with 8 bases aligning to TRBD2. This CDR3 comprises 15 residues. Germline-derived CDR1 and CDR2 are MNHEY and SVGAGI. The trim removed 0 bases at V and 5 bases at J, leaving 6 bases unmatched. The CDR3 DNA follows: TGTGCCAGCAGTTACTCCACGGGAGGGCTCGACGAGCAGTACTTC. It translates to CASSYSTGGLDEQYF.

This sequence joins TRBV4-1 and TRBJ1-5; D unclear. Trimming took 3 bases from V and 4 from J, leaving 10 bases between them. CDR1 and CDR2 (germline): MGHRA, YSYEKL. This CDR3 region has 14 residues. The chain's CDR3 is CASSQTQANQPQHF. In DNA form, the CDR3 reads TGCGCCAGCAGCCAGACCCAGGCAAATCAGCCCCAGCATTTT.

The chain recombines TRBV5-6 with TRBJ1-1; perhaps TRBD1 as D (5 bases). This CDR3 spans 15 amino acids. Trimming cost V 1 base and J 1 base, with 11 bases left between them. Germline CDR1 is SGHDT and CDR2 is YYEEEE. CDR3: CASSLMGVGNTEAFF. CDR3 coding DNA: TGTGCCAGCAGCTTGATGGGGGTTGGGAACACTGAAGCTTTCTTT.

This chain links TRBV6-5 with TRBJ2-7, with 15 bases matching TRBD2. Germline-derived CDR1 and CDR2 are MNHEY and SVGAGI. V trimming: 1 base; J trimming: 6 bases; junction bases outside the gene matches: 1. CDR3 length: 15 amino acids. CDR3 sequence reads: CASSYWGLAGGEQYF. The CDR3 DNA reads as TGTGCCAGCAGTTACTGGGGACTAGCGGGAGGCGAGCAGTACTTC.